Below, one TCR beta chain is given with its context. Every PCR received spiked-in synthetic TCR analog templates. Repertoires were generated with immunoSEQ multiplex PCR, while TCRdb's copy carries only in-frame clones and drops some. The profile covers around 110,000 clones, with 75% to 90% appearing a single time and more than 1.5% taken by the ten largest. These data come from a study of PD-L1 blockade in urothelial cancer. Study in general: Patients started atezolizumab around 2014, 1,200 mg intravenously every 3 weeks.

Time point defined: peripheral blood 6 weeks after treatment start. Germline CDR1 is SGHDN and CDR2 is FVKESK. V dropped 1 base and J dropped 6 bases, with 16 bases sitting between them. CDR3 length: 15 residues. The V gene is TRBV14, the J gene TRBJ2-7; D gene uncertain. Sample: PBMCs, taken around atezolizumab (anti-PD-L1) treatment. This sequence originates from a man between 60 and 75 years old with urothelial cancer. Here the CDR3 reads CASSQARADRVEQYF. The CDR3 DNA sequence: TGTGCCAGCAGCCAAGCACGCGCCGATCGGGTCGAGCAGTACTTC.